The TCR beta chain described here comes from a study of T cells in Graves' hyperthyroidism and ophthalmopathy. In the study overall: At initial diagnosis, before any treatment had begun, peripheral blood was obtained.

Germline CDR1 and CDR2: SGHDN and FVKESK. With V trimmed by 0 bases and J by 2 bases, 7 bases remained unmatched. This CDR3 is built from 18 residues. What was amplified from RNA transcripts were TCR beta CDR3 regions. Initially, a first-round RT-PCR of the TCR CDR3 employed the HTBI primer set. Using its own MiXCR run on the multiplex PCR reads, TCRdb lists one record per CDR3 protein. The sample shows approximately 690,000 distinct CDR3 sequences, 20% to 25% of them seen only once. PBMCs came from 9 to 10 ml fresh peripheral blood. The origin of this receptor is a man under 40 with Graves' ophthalmopathy. Sequencing was performed on blood. The rearrangement joins TRBV14 to TRBJ2-1; 10 bases line up with TRBD2. In DNA form, the CDR3 reads TGTGCCAGCAGCCAAGAGAGCCCGGGACTAGCGACCTACAATGAGCAGTTCTTC. Its protein product is CASSQESPGLATYNEQFF.